This paragraph covers one TCR beta chain sequence. Per the original methods: Nucleated cell number was recorded as an estimate derived from reference gene primer amplification. Profiled with immunoSEQ multiplex PCR; TCRdb holds only in-frame clones, not every one. That table supplies the V and J calls and clone size; D and trimming were determined from the DNA. The table shows about 40,000 clones, with roughly nine tenths occurring only once. This entry belongs to a study of blood T cell repertoires in COVID-19. Germline CDR1 LGHDT, CDR2 YNNKEL (reference sequence). The trim removed 3 bases at V and 6 bases at J, leaving 6 bases unmatched. The CDR3 is 15 residues long.

The gene calls are TRBV3-1 (or the pseudogene TRBV3-2) and TRBJ2-3, with TRBD2 matching 10 bases. The sequencing input was peripheral blood. The sequence was obtained from a man aged 50-60 years in a cohort sampled during active COVID-19. The CDR3 reads CASSQGLAGADTQYF. The DNA of the CDR3 is TGTGCCAGCAGCCAGGGGCTAGCGGGAGCGGATACGCAGTATTTT.